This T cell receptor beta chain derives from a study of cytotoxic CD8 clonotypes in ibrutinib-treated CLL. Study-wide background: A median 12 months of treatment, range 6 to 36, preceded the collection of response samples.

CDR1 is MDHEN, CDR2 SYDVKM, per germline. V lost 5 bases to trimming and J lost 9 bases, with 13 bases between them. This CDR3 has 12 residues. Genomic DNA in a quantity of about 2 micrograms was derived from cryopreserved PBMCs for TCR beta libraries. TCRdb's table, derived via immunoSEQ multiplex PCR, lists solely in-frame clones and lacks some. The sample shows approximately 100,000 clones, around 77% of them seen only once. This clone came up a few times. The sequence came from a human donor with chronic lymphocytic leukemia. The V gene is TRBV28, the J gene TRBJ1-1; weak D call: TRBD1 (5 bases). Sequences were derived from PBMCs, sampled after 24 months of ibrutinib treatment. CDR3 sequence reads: CASSLQEGKAFF. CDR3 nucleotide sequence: TGTGCCAGCAGTCTACAGGAGGGGAAAGCTTTCTTT.